Presented here are 10 T cell receptor beta chains from one specimen sequenced in a study of shared clonotypes between healthy human individuals. Assay: immunoSEQ multiplex PCR; the TCRdb copy retains only in-frame clones and omits some. The table records about 1.1 million clones, around 78% of them present only once. The specimen sequenced was memory CD4+ T cells from PBMCs. Documented subset: CD45RA-negative fraction. The receptors derive from a man aged 18 to 29 in good health. Some clones in this sample may be carry-over from other donors' samples.

This chain uses TRBV19 with TRBJ1-2; TRBD1 matches at 7 bases. The CDR3 covers 16 residues. Germline loops: CDR1 LNHDA, CDR2 SQIVND (reference sequence). J was trimmed by 4 bases and V by 9 bases; bases with no gene match: 17. DNA of the CDR3: TGTGCCAGCACCGAGTACCGACAGGGAATAAGCTATGGCTACACCTTC. Protein product: CASTEYRQGISYGYTF.

This sequence joins TRBV14 and TRBJ2-1; 7 bases line up with TRBD2. The germline V gene has CDR1 SGHDN and CDR2 FVKESK. V lost 5 bases, J lost 0 bases, and 4 bases stayed unmatched. This CDR3 spans 15 amino acids. The CDR3 protein is CASSTLADSYNEQFF. The DNA for the CDR3 is TGTGCCAGCAGCACCCTAGCGGACTCCTACAATGAGCAGTTCTTC.

This clone has just a few counts. This specimen includes other DNA sequences encoding the same CDR3. The chain couples TRBV5-1 to TRBJ1-3, with 9 positions matching TRBD1. Unmatched junction bases numbered 2, after V lost 3 bases and J lost 7 bases. The CDR3 is made up of 13 amino acids. Germline CDR1 SGHRS, CDR2 YFSETQ. This chain's CDR3 is CASSSDRGNTIYF. The DNA of the CDR3 is TGCGCCAGCAGCTCCGACAGGGGGAACACCATATATTTT.

The V gene is TRBV28, the J gene TRBJ2-1, with D perhaps TRBD2 (6 bases). From germline, CDR1 is MDHEN and CDR2 SYDVKM. This CDR3 is built from 14 residues. Trimming pared 3 bases from V and 8 bases from J, leaving 14 bases between. The CDR3 reads CASSFSGRFDEQFF. The CDR3 DNA reads TGTGCCAGCAGTTTTAGCGGTAGATTTGATGAGCAGTTCTTC.

The chain uses TRBV5-8 and TRBJ2-1, with 11 nucleotides matching TRBD2. V lost 3 bases and J lost 8; bases outside the gene matches: 10. Germline V lookup: CDR1 SGHTS, CDR2 YDEGEE. The CDR3 extends over 16 amino acids. This chain's CDR3 is CASSWGLTSGSDEQFF. The CDR3 DNA is TGTGCCAGCAGCTGGGGGTTAACTAGCGGGAGCGATGAGCAGTTCTTC.

The rearrangement uses TRBV11-2 and TRBJ2-1, with 9 bases matching TRBD2. CDR1 and CDR2 (germline): SGHAT, FQNNGV. The CDR3 is 17 residues long. Trimming at V came to 5 bases and at J to 5 bases, leaving 13 bases not matched to a gene. CDR3 sequence (DNA): TGTGCCAGCAGCCGTTCCATACCGGGACTAGCAAACAATGAGCAGTTCTTC. Translated: CASSRSIPGLANNEQFF.

The V gene is TRBV2, the J gene TRBJ1-5; D is perhaps TRBD1 (5 bases). Trimming cost V 5 bases and J 7 bases, with 18 bases left between them. The length of the CDR3 is 15 residues. CDR1 and CDR2 from the germline V gene are SNHLY and FYNNEI. This CDR3 reads CASSPGAVVEQPQHF. DNA for the CDR3: TGTGCCAGCAGTCCCGGGGCCGTTGTGGAGCAGCCCCAGCATTTT.

The V gene is TRBV19, the J gene TRBJ2-3; 9 positions match TRBD2. Unmatched junction bases numbered 6, after V lost 3 bases and J lost 5 bases. CDR3 size: 15 residues. The germline V gene has CDR1 LNHDA and CDR2 SQIVND (reference sequence). The CDR3: CASSMIAGEGDTQYF. In nucleotides, the CDR3 is TGTGCCAGTAGTATGATAGCGGGAGAAGGAGATACGCAGTATTTT.

This clone was observed a handful of times. The V and J genes are TRBV7-9 and TRBJ1-3; 11 bases are a match to TRBD1. CDR1 and CDR2 (germline): SEHNR, FQNEAQ (reference sequence). V lost 1 base, J lost 2 bases, and 4 bases stayed unmatched. The CDR3 has 17 amino acids. The CDR3, as DNA: TGTGCCAGCAGCTTAGGTTTGGACAGGGGGCCTGGAAACACCATATATTTT. Translating it yields CASSLGLDRGPGNTIYF.

The V and J genes are TRBV18 and TRBJ2-1; D unresolved. The CDR3 loop spans 15 amino acids. Germline V CDR1 and CDR2: KGHSH, LQKENI. V lost 8 bases and J 0 bases, leaving 14 bases between the germline ends. CDR3 amino acids: CASLRPGSSYNEQFF. CDR3 DNA: TGTGCCAGCCTTCGTCCAGGTAGCTCCTACAATGAGCAGTTCTTC.